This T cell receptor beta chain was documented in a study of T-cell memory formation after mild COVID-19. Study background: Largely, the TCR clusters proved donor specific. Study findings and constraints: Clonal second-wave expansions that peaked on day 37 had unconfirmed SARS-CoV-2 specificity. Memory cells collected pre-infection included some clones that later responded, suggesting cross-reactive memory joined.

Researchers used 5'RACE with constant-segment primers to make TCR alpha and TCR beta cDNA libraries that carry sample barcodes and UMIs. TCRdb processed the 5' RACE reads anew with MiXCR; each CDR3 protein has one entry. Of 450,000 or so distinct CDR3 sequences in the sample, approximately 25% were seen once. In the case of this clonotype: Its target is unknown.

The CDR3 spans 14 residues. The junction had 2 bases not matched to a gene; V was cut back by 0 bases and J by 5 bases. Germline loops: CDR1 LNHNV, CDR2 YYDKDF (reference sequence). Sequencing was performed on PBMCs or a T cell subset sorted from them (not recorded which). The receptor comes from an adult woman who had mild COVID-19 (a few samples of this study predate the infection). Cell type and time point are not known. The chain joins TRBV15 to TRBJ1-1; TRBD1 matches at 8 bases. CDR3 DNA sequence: TGTGCCACCAGCAGAGACCGACAGGGGACTGAAGCTTTCTTT. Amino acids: CATSRDRQGTEAFF.